Judged by abundance, the clone carrying this TCR beta chain is medium-sized (0.01 to 0.1%). Its antigen is not known. The sample originates from a study of T cells after posttransplantation cyclophosphamide. Study-level points and caveats: Donor-recipient repertoire similarity was low at 1-2 months, rising over year one. Blood and skin or GI T cell repertoires showed limited TRB overlap. Recipient CMV seropositivity and CMV reactivation strongly tracked TRB clonality.

Generated by immunoSEQ multiplex PCR, the TCRdb table keeps only in-frame clones and is missing some. Found here are around 10,000 clones, no singletons; the ten largest cover more than 25%. A marrow graft followed busulfan-fludarabine conditioning, with cyclophosphamide on days +3 and +4. Per the germline V gene, CDR1 is SNHLY and CDR2 is FYNNEI. The CDR3 is 19 amino acids. V gave up 3 bases and J gave up 3 bases, with 24 bases separating them. This TCR was recovered from a female patient aged 40-49 years who received an allogeneic stem cell transplant from a related donor, was CMV-positive, and had no GVHD. The T cells may partly be graft donor cells. The genes are TRBV2 and TRBJ2-1; D is possibly TRBD1 (6 bases). This specimen was PBMCs, taken after allogeneic stem cell transplant with posttransplant cyclophosphamide. CDR3 in amino acids: CASSDEGGSGGEFYNEQFF. In nucleotides, the CDR3 is TGTGCCAGCAGTGACGAAGGGGGTAGTGGGGGAGAATTCTACAATGAGCAGTTCTTC.